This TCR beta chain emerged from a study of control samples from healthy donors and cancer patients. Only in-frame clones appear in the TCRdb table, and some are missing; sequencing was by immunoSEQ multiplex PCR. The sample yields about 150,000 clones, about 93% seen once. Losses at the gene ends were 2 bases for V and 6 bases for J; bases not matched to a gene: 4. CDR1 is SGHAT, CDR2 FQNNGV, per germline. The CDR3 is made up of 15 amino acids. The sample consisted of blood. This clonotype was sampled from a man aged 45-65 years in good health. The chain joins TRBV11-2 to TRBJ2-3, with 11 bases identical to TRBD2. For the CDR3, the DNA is TGTGCCAGCAGCTTAACTAGCGGGAGATCCGATACGCAGTATTTT. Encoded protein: CASSLTSGRSDTQYF.